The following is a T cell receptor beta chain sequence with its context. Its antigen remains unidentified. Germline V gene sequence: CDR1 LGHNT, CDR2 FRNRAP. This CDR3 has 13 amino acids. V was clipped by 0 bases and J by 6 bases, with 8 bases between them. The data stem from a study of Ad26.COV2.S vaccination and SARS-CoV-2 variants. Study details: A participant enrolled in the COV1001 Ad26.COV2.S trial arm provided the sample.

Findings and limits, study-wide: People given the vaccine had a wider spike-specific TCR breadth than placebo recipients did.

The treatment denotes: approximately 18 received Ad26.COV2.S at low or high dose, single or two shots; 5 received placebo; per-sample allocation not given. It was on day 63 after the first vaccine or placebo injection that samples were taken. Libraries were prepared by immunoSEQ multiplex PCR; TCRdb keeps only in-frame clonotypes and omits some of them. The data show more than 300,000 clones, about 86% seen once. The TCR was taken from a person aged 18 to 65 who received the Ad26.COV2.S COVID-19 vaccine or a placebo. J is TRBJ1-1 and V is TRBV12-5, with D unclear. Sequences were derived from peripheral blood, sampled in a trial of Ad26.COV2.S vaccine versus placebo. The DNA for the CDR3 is TGTGCTAGTGGTTTGGTAAGGAGGCCTGAAGCTTTCTTT. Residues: CASGLVRRPEAFF.